The 16 T cell receptor beta chains presented below share a single source sample, sequenced in a study of T cells in Graves' hyperthyroidism and ophthalmopathy. RNA transcripts were the template for amplifying TCR beta CDR3 regions. The HTBI set primed first-round TCR CDR3 RT-PCR. One entry per CDR3 protein, called by TCRdb with MiXCR from the multiplex PCR reads. The profile shows around 300,000 distinct CDR3 sequences, about 20% of them singletons. The sample was blood. Receptors originate from a man aged 30-40 years with Graves' ophthalmopathy.

The genes are TRBV19 and TRBJ2-7; TRBD1 matches 11 bases. This CDR3 region has 15 residues. CDR1 and CDR2 (germline): LNHDA, SQIVND (reference sequence). Trimming cost V 4 bases and J 3 bases; bases outside gene matches: 5. The CDR3 DNA follows: TGTGCCAGTAGTACGTCCGGGACAGGGGGCTACGAGCAGTACTTC. Its translation: CASSTSGTGGYEQYF.

The V gene is TRBV29-1, the J gene TRBJ2-2; either TRBD1 or TRBD2 may supply D (5 bases each). This CDR3 comprises 13 residues. Germline CDR1 SQVTM, CDR2 ANQGSEA. Trimming stripped 1 base from V and 7 bases from J, with 10 bases between. The CDR3 region is CSVEAGLGGELFF. CDR3 sequence (DNA): TGCAGCGTTGAAGCGGGGCTTGGCGGGGAGCTGTTTTTT.

In this sample, this clonotype turned up many times. This chain links TRBV3-1 with TRBJ2-5; no definite D call. Trimming shortened V by 0 bases and J by 7 bases, and 9 bases separated the two germline ends. Per the germline V gene, CDR1 is LGHDT and CDR2 is YNNKEL (reference sequence). The CDR3 totals 13 residues. DNA for the CDR3: TGTGCCAGCAGCCAAGATAATGGTCGGACCCAGTACTTC. It codes for CASSQDNGRTQYF.

The rearrangement uses TRBV12-3 or TRBV12-4 and TRBJ2-1; 9 nucleotides agree with TRBD1. V lost 1 base, J lost 7 bases, and 8 bases stayed unmatched. The CDR3 is 16 amino acids. CDR3 bases: TGTGCCAGCAGTTTAGTCACGGGACAGGGTTGGAATGAGCAGTTCTTC. This gives the protein CASSLVTGQGWNEQFF.

This chain joins TRBV7-9 and TRBJ2-1, with 8 bases lining up with TRBD2. The CDR3 has 13 residues. Germline CDR1 SEHNR, CDR2 FQNEAQ (reference sequence). V dropped 1 base and J dropped 8; count of bases not matched to a gene: 1. Here the CDR3 reads CASSLGAGDEQFF. CDR3 nucleotides: TGTGCCAGCAGCTTAGGAGCGGGAGATGAGCAGTTCTTC.

The chain recombines TRBV28 with TRBJ1-5; 8 positions match TRBD1. V lost 4 bases to trimming and J lost 6 bases; unmatched junction nucleotides: 8. This CDR3 is built from 15 residues. Per the germline V gene, CDR1 is MDHEN and CDR2 is SYDVKM. The CDR3 loop is CASSSPRGRIQPQHF. The CDR3 DNA follows: TGTGCCAGCAGTTCACCCAGGGGGCGTATTCAGCCCCAGCATTTT.

J is TRBJ2-1 and V is TRBV7-9; TRBD2 matches 8 bases. The CDR3 covers 19 residues. CDR1 SEHNR and CDR2 FQNEAQ come from the germline V gene (reference sequence). Trimming at V came to 4 bases and at J to 5 bases, leaving 19 bases not matched to a gene. This CDR3 reads CASSSPTGAGGVRDNEQFF. The CDR3 nucleotides read TGTGCCAGCAGCTCACCTACGGGGGCCGGGGGGGTAAGAGACAATGAGCAGTTCTTC.

V and J are TRBV27 and TRBJ1-5; no clear D. This CDR3 is built from 15 residues. The germline V gene has CDR1 MNHEY and CDR2 SMNVEV (reference sequence). V lost 6 bases to trimming and J lost 6 bases, with 18 bases between them. DNA for the CDR3: TGTGCCAGCAGCATGTCCGCGGGAGTCGGTCAGCCCCAGCATTTT. It yields the protein CASSMSAGVGQPQHF.

This clonotype came up a few times. The chain recombines TRBV9 with TRBJ2-7, with D perhaps matching TRBD1 or TRBD2 (5 bases each). CDR1 is SGDLS and CDR2 is YYNGEE in the germline V gene. Trimming removed 4 bases at V and 7 bases at J, with 21 bases between. This CDR3 region has 15 residues. The CDR3 loop is CASSTSPGPTTEQYF. The CDR3 nucleotides read TGTGCCAGCAGCACATCTCCGGGACCTACTACGGAGCAGTACTTC.

This clonotype was seen a handful of times. The chain links TRBV12-3 or TRBV12-4 to TRBJ1-1; D is undetermined. The CDR3 has 14 residues. V gave up 6 bases and J gave up 5 bases, with 16 bases separating them. This chain's CDR3 is CASSLTSEETEAFF. The CDR3 region has the DNA TGTGCCAGCAGCCTGACAAGTGAAGAGACTGAAGCTTTCTTT.

The rearrangement joins TRBV19 to TRBJ2-5; TRBD2 matches at 8 bases. Germline trimming cut 7 bases from V and 5 bases from J; bases unmatched to any gene: 12. This CDR3 comprises 15 residues. Per the germline V gene, CDR1 is LNHDA and CDR2 is SQIVND (reference sequence). Here the CDR3 reads CASTQAGGGVETQYF. Written as DNA, the CDR3 is TGTGCCAGTACCCAGGCGGGGGGCGGCGTGGAGACCCAGTACTTC.

The V call is TRBV29-1, the J call TRBJ1-3; a possible D gene is TRBD1 (5 bases). From germline, CDR1 is SQVTM and CDR2 ANQGSEA. This CDR3 has 14 residues. V was trimmed by 0 bases and J by 4 bases, leaving 10 bases between them. CDR3 loop: CSVEDREEGNTIYF. CDR3 DNA: TGCAGCGTTGAAGACAGGGAGGAAGGAAACACCATATATTTT.

This clonotype appeared a few times. CDR3 protein: CASRASGSGHGELFF. CDR3 in DNA: TGTGCCAGCAGGGCTAGCGGGAGTGGTCACGGGGAGCTGTTTTTT. This chain connects TRBV3-1 to TRBJ2-2; 10 nucleotides agree with TRBD2. CDR1 and CDR2 from the germline V gene are LGHDT and YNNKEL (reference sequence). This CDR3 comprises 15 residues. The J segment lost 7 bases and the V segment lost 6 bases, leaving 8 bases of the junction unmatched.

A note on this clonotype: A read error may explain this, as a much larger clone is one base away. Here the CDR3 omits its conserved ending phenylalanine or tryptophan, so a read error is the likely source. The V and J genes are TRBV3-1 and TRBJ2-2; no reliable D call. The CDR3 runs to 13 residues. Germline loops: CDR1 LGHDT, CDR2 YNNKEL (reference sequence). Trimming removed 1 base from V and 5 bases from J, with 5 bases in between. CDR3 loop: CASSQASTGELFL. CDR3 DNA: TGTGCCAGCAGCCAAGCCAGTACCGGGGAGCTGTTTTTG.

This chain connects TRBV7-2 to TRBJ2-7; 8 bases match TRBD2. This CDR3 is 17 amino acids long. With 1 base clipped from V and 2 bases from J, the junction kept 10 bases outside the gene matches. CDR1 and CDR2 from the germline V gene are SGHTA and FQGNSA. The CDR3 DNA reads as TGTGCCAGCAGCTTAGTACCTGGGCTAGCGGGCACCTACGAGCAGTACTTC. This sequence encodes CASSLVPGLAGTYEQYF.

V usage is TRBV15 and J usage is TRBJ1-4; a possible D gene is TRBD1 (5 bases). The CDR3 covers 13 residues. Trimming removed 3 bases at V and 8 bases at J, with 10 bases between. CDR1 and CDR2 (germline): LNHNV, YYDKDF (reference sequence). The CDR3 here is CATSRGPNEKLFF. CDR3 nucleotide sequence: TGTGCCACCAGCAGGGGACCAAACGAAAAACTGTTTTTT.